The 27 T cell receptor beta chains below come from one sample, sequenced in a study of T cell clonotyping in hematopoietic cell transplantation. Some clones are missing from TCRdb's copy, which holds only in-frame ones; the method was immunoSEQ multiplex PCR. The sample lists roughly 13,000 clones, more than 80% occurring once. Specimen: peripheral blood mononuclear cells. The receptors shown here come from a man aged 25 to 40 in good health. Some clones in this sample may be carry-over from other donors' samples.

The V gene is TRBV13, the J gene TRBJ1-6, with D uncertain. The V end was cut by 1 base, the J end by 10 bases, with 8 bases between. The CDR3 covers 13 residues. Per germline, CDR1 PRHDT and CDR2 FYEKMQ (reference sequence). The CDR3 nucleotides are TGTGCCAGCAGCTTAGCCGTTACATCACCCCTCCACTTT. Its protein product is CASSLAVTSPLHF.

The chain recombines TRBV6-1 with TRBJ2-7; TRBD1 might be the D (6 bases). CDR3 length: 13 amino acids. Germline V gene data show CDR1 as MNHNS and CDR2 as SASEGT. V was shortened by 5 bases and J by 3 bases, with 11 bases between the two germline ends. The CDR3 protein is CASSIKTGYEQYF. Here the CDR3 DNA reads TGTGCCAGCAGTATCAAGACAGGCTACGAGCAGTACTTC.

J is TRBJ2-2 and V is TRBV14; 13 bases agree with TRBD2. The length of the CDR3 is 15 residues. The junction had 0 bases not matched to a gene; V was cut back by 3 bases and J by 5 bases. Germline-derived CDR1 and CDR2 are SGHDN and FVKESK. The CDR3 here is CASSQTSGGTGELFF. The DNA for the CDR3 is TGTGCCAGCAGCCAGACTAGCGGGGGGACCGGGGAGCTGTTTTTT.

In its sample, this clone was seen once. The V gene is TRBV11-2, the J gene TRBJ1-1, with D possibly matching TRBD1 (5 bases). The germline gives CDR1 SGHAT, CDR2 FQNNGV. The ends were cut back, 7 bases at V and 1 base at J, with 25 bases in the middle. The CDR3 sequence is 18 residues long. For the CDR3, the DNA is TGTGCCAGCAATGATTTCAGGGTAATCGGCGGATCGAACACTGAAGCTTTCTTT. Encoded protein: CASNDFRVIGGSNTEAFF.

This clone has only one observation. V usage is TRBV10-3 and J usage is TRBJ1-2, with D possibly matching TRBD1 (5 bases). CDR1 and CDR2 from the germline V gene are ENHRY and SYGVKD. The V end lost 4 bases, the J end lost 4 bases, and 7 bases lay between the germline ends. CDR3 size: 12 residues. Here the CDR3 reads CAISGGVYGYTF. DNA for the CDR3: TGTGCCATCAGTGGAGGGGTCTATGGCTACACCTTC.

The chain employs TRBV6-5 and TRBJ1-2; the match to TRBD1 covers 7 bases. The CDR3 has 15 residues. The J segment lost 9 bases and the V segment lost 6 bases, leaving 16 bases of the junction unmatched. Per germline, CDR1 MNHEY and CDR2 SVGAGI. The CDR3 DNA is TGTGCCAGCAGACGATCCCCGACAGGGTCAACGCGCTACACCTTC. It codes for CASRRSPTGSTRYTF.

The genes are TRBV7-2 and TRBJ1-1; D remains ambiguous. The CDR3 loop spans 13 amino acids. Trimming shortened V by 6 bases and J by 0 bases, and 8 bases separated the two germline ends. The germline V gene has CDR1 SGHTA and CDR2 FQGNSA. The CDR3 DNA reads as TGTGCCAGCAGTCCGACGATGAACACTGAAGCTTTCTTT. This encodes CASSPTMNTEAFF.

V gene TRBV19 combines with J gene TRBJ2-3; a possible D gene is TRBD1 (6 bases). V was shortened by 8 bases and J by 2 bases, with 20 bases between the two germline ends. Germline V gene sequence: CDR1 LNHDA, CDR2 SQIVND (reference sequence). This CDR3 spans 16 amino acids. Here the CDR3 reads CASSPDRPFITDTQYF. Here the CDR3 DNA reads TGTGCCAGTTCTCCAGACAGGCCATTTATCACAGATACGCAGTATTTT. Drawing the rest from reference TRBV19 and TRBJ2-3, the complete variable domain is DGGITQSPKYLFRKEGQNVTLSCEQNLNHDAMYWYRQDPGQGLRLIYYSQIVNDFQKGDIAEGYSVSREKKESFPLTVTSAQKNPTAFYLCASSPDRPFITDTQYFGPGTRLTVL.

CDR3 nucleotides: TGTGCCAGCGCTCGTTCTACGGGACAGGGAATTCACGAGCAGTACTTC. Residues: CASARSTGQGIHEQYF. The chain is built from TRBV11-3 and TRBJ2-7; 9 positions match TRBD1. Trimming took 8 bases from V and 5 from J; bases not matched to a gene: 16. The germline V gene has CDR1 SGHNT and CDR2 YENEEA. This CDR3 contains 16 residues.

The chain is built from TRBV9 and TRBJ1-2; D is ambiguous. Trimming took 4 bases from V and 4 from J, leaving 11 bases between them. The CDR3 spans 13 residues. CDR1 and CDR2 (germline): SGDLS, YYNGEE. This chain's CDR3 is CASSSPGSYGYTF. Here the CDR3 DNA reads TGTGCCAGCAGCTCACCGGGGAGCTATGGCTACACCTTC.

This chain links TRBV14 with TRBJ1-2; no reliable D call. V was pared by 6 bases and J by 2 bases, with 10 bases between. The CDR3 is 13 residues long. From germline, CDR1 is SGHDN and CDR2 FVKESK. CDR3 protein: CASSPDGNYGYTF. CDR3 sequence (DNA): TGTGCCAGCAGTCCCGACGGCAACTATGGCTACACCTTC.

The J gene is TRBJ1-5, the V gene TRBV5-8, with TRBD1 matching over 10 bases. There are 16 residues in the CDR3. The V segment lost 0 bases and the J segment 7 bases; nucleotides outside the gene matches: 7. Germline V gene sequence: CDR1 SGHTS, CDR2 YDEGEE. CDR3: CASSLGQGARGQPQHF. For the CDR3, the DNA is TGTGCCAGCAGCTTGGGACAGGGGGCGCGGGGCCAGCCCCAGCATTTT.

The chain carries TRBV11-3 and TRBJ1-1, with a tentative D call TRBD1 (5 bases). The CDR3 has 15 residues. The ends were cut back, 5 bases at V and 1 base at J, with 14 bases in the middle. Germline-derived CDR1 and CDR2 are SGHNT and YENEEA. The CDR3 DNA follows: TGTGCCAGCAGCCCTCGGGGGGGGGAGAACACTGAAGCTTTCTTT. The encoded protein is CASSPRGGENTEAFF.

CDR3 region: CASSDRGGRRGYTF. DNA for the CDR3: TGTGCCAGCAGTGATCGTGGGGGGAGACGGGGCTACACCTTC. J is TRBJ1-2 and V is TRBV6-1, with D perhaps TRBD1 (5 bases). The germline gives CDR1 MNHNS, CDR2 SASEGT. Trimming removed 3 bases from V and 8 bases from J, with 16 bases in between. CDR3 size: 14 residues.

This chain connects TRBV9 to TRBJ1-3; no clear D. This CDR3 is built from 16 residues. Trimming took 0 bases from V and 3 from J, leaving 13 bases between them. CDR1 is SGDLS and CDR2 is YYNGEE in the germline V gene. The CDR3 loop reads CASSVEQGQFGNTIYF. DNA of the CDR3: TGTGCCAGCAGCGTAGAACAAGGGCAATTTGGAAACACCATATATTTT.

The chain uses TRBV2 and TRBJ1-2, with 7 bases aligning to TRBD1. The J segment lost 2 bases and the V segment lost 5 bases, leaving 8 bases of the junction unmatched. CDR1 is SNHLY, CDR2 FYNNEI, per germline. This CDR3 has 15 residues. CDR3 loop: CASSSTGDGNYGYTF. CDR3 nucleotide sequence: TGTGCCAGCAGTTCTACAGGGGATGGGAACTATGGCTACACCTTC. Full variable domain (missing parts from reference TRBV2 and TRBJ1-2): EPEVTQTPSHQVTQMGQEVILRCVPISNHLYFYWYRQILGQKVEFLVSFYNNEISEKSEIFDDQFSVERPDGSNFTLKIRSTKLEDSAMYFCASSSTGDGNYGYTFGSGTRLTVV.

The gene calls are TRBV19 and TRBJ1-2, with a tentative D call TRBD1 (5 bases). The CDR3 extends over 15 amino acids. V lost 5 bases and J lost 8, with 21 bases in between. Germline CDR1 and CDR2: LNHDA and SQIVND (reference sequence). The CDR3 reads CASSDQGRVLGGYTF. In DNA form, the CDR3 reads TGTGCCAGTAGTGACCAGGGAAGGGTACTAGGAGGCTACACCTTC. The full variable domain, in which reference TRBV19 and TRBJ1-2 provide the parts outside the CDR3, is DGGITQSPKYLFRKEGQNVTLSCEQNLNHDAMYWYRQDPGQGLRLIYYSQIVNDFQKGDIAEGYSVSREKKESFPLTVTSAQKNPTAFYLCASSDQGRVLGGYTFGSGTRLTVV.

This chain links TRBV10-3 with TRBJ2-7; 9 positions agree with TRBD1. The trim removed 0 bases at V and 5 bases at J, leaving 8 bases unmatched. This CDR3 contains 16 residues. Germline CDR1 ENHRY, CDR2 SYGVKD. CDR3 in amino acids: CAISESLTRTGDEQYF. CDR3 bases: TGTGCCATCAGTGAGTCGCTTACTAGGACAGGGGACGAGCAGTACTTC.

The chain couples TRBV5-1 to TRBJ2-7; D might be TRBD1 (5 bases). V lost 2 bases and J lost 3, with 9 bases in between. In germline, CDR1 is SGHRS, CDR2 YFSETQ. The CDR3 runs to 13 residues. This CDR3 is CASSFDRLYEQYF. The DNA of the CDR3 is TGCGCCAGCAGCTTCGACAGACTCTACGAGCAGTACTTC.

The rearrangement joins TRBV2 to TRBJ1-1; no clear D gene. The germline CDR1 and CDR2 sequences are SNHLY and FYNNEI. Trimming pared 4 bases from V and 4 bases from J, leaving 4 bases between. The CDR3 is 11 residues long. CDR3 bases: TGTGCCAGCAGTGTAGGCACTGAAGCTTTCTTT. This translates into CASSVGTEAFF.

This clone turned up a few times. This chain uses TRBV2 with TRBJ2-7, with 8 bases matching TRBD1. Germline V lookup: CDR1 SNHLY, CDR2 FYNNEI. The CDR3 runs to 15 residues. Germline trimming cut 6 bases from V and 4 bases from J; bases unmatched to any gene: 11. The DNA of the CDR3 is TGTGCCAGCAGCCGGGATGGGGACAGGAAATACGAGCAGTACTTC. This translates into CASSRDGDRKYEQYF.

This rearrangement joins TRBV7-9 to TRBJ2-7, with D possibly TRBD1 on 6 matching bases. Deletions cut 4 bases from V and 6 bases from J, with 16 bases between. The CDR3 spans 14 residues. From germline, CDR1 is SEHNR and CDR2 FQNEAQ (reference sequence). This CDR3 reads CASSCLDRICEQYF. The CDR3 DNA sequence: TGTGCCAGCAGCTGCCTCGACAGGATCTGCGAGCAGTACTTC.

This clone has a single count. The chain joins TRBV28 to TRBJ2-1; 12 bases line up with TRBD1. The CDR3 is made up of 18 amino acids. J gave up 2 bases and V 6 bases, and 11 bases lay outside the gene matches. Germline V CDR1 and CDR2: MDHEN, SYDVKM. The CDR3: CASRIPGTGGAAYNEQFF. In nucleotides, the CDR3 is TGTGCCAGCAGGATCCCCGGGACAGGGGGCGCCGCCTACAATGAGCAGTTCTTC.

The table lists this clone with a count of one. The genes are TRBV6-5 and TRBJ1-1, with D perhaps matching TRBD1 (6 bases). Germline V gene lookup returns CDR1 MNHEY and CDR2 SVGAGI. Trimming removed 6 bases from V and 2 bases from J, with 13 bases in between. This CDR3 contains 14 residues. This chain's CDR3 is CASRYREENTEAFF. The CDR3 nucleotides are TGTGCCAGCAGATACAGGGAGGAAAACACTGAAGCTTTCTTT.

J is TRBJ2-7 and V is TRBV10-3; D possibly corresponds to TRBD2 (7 bases). This CDR3 spans 14 amino acids. V was trimmed by 10 bases and J by 4 bases, leaving 20 bases between them. CDR1 is ENHRY and CDR2 is SYGVKD in the germline V gene. This CDR3 reads CASGAGRGEYEQYF. The CDR3 nucleotides read TGTGCCAGCGGGGCGGGGAGGGGGGAATACGAGCAGTACTTC.

This clone was detected once. The chain has TRBV7-2 and TRBJ2-7, with D possibly being TRBD1 (6 bases). V was trimmed by 4 bases and J by 4 bases, leaving 14 bases between them. Per germline, CDR1 SGHTA and CDR2 FQGNSA. The CDR3 loop spans 14 amino acids. This CDR3 reads CASSSDRFAYEQYF. In DNA, the CDR3 is TGTGCCAGCAGCTCCGACAGGTTCGCGTACGAGCAGTACTTC.

The gene calls are TRBV2 and TRBJ2-5, with D possibly being TRBD1 or TRBD2 (5 bases each). This CDR3 is built from 14 residues. Germline loops: CDR1 SNHLY, CDR2 FYNNEI. V lost 6 bases to trimming and J lost 7 bases, with 18 bases between them. CDR3 region: CASRGTGFVGTQYF. The CDR3 DNA reads as TGTGCCAGCAGGGGGACGGGCTTTGTAGGGACCCAGTACTTC.